These 7 T cell receptor beta chains originate from one sample sequenced in a study of PD-1 blockade in mismatch repair-deficient tumors. Sequencing was performed with immunoSEQ multiplex PCR; in TCRdb, only in-frame clones are kept and a portion is missing. The table has about 19,000 clones, 82% seen once. This specimen was PBMCs, taken 52 weeks after starting pembrolizumab. These receptors were obtained from an adult with mismatch repair-deficient cancer.

The chain is built from TRBV2 and TRBJ1-5, with 8 bases identical to TRBD1. CDR3 length equals 15 residues. Trimming took 3 bases from V and 4 from J; bases not matched to a gene: 5. CDR1 SNHLY and CDR2 FYNNEI come from the germline V gene. The CDR3 region is CASSDTGGLNQPQHF. The CDR3 bases are TGTGCCAGCAGTGATACAGGGGGACTGAATCAGCCCCAGCATTTT.

This rearrangement joins TRBV2 to TRBJ2-5; D is perhaps TRBD2 (6 bases). Trimming shortened V by 4 bases and J by 4 bases, and 13 bases separated the two germline ends. The CDR3 is made up of 14 amino acids. Germline loops: CDR1 SNHLY, CDR2 FYNNEI. CDR3 sequence (DNA): TGTGCCAGCAGTGCAAATGGGGGAGGAGAGACCCAGTACTTC. It specifies CASSANGGGETQYF.

The rearrangement joins TRBV19 to TRBJ2-2, with 7 bases identical to TRBD1. Germline assignment: CDR1 LNHDA and CDR2 SQIVND (reference sequence). The V segment lost 2 bases and the J segment 4 bases; nucleotides outside the gene matches: 4. This CDR3 has 15 amino acids. CDR3 region: CASSIRQGGTGELFF. In DNA, the CDR3 is TGTGCCAGTAGTATAAGACAGGGCGGCACCGGGGAGCTGTTTTTT.

The chain combines TRBV9 with TRBJ2-3, with a tentative D call TRBD2 (6 bases). The CDR3 extends over 15 amino acids. Germline values: CDR1 SGDLS, CDR2 YYNGEE. V was pared by 4 bases and J by 2 bases, with 14 bases between. In DNA, the CDR3 is TGTGCCAGCAGCCGCTGGGACTCCAACACAGATACGCAGTATTTT. It translates to CASSRWDSNTDTQYF.

This chain joins TRBV9 and TRBJ2-1, with TRBD2 matching 8 bases. The CDR3 consists of 18 residues. The V gene end was trimmed by 3 bases and the J gene end by 9 bases; junction bases not matched to a gene: 20. Germline CDR1 reads SGDLS; CDR2 reads YYNGEE. CDR3 protein: CASSAFGLREGPGGEQFF. The CDR3 region has the DNA TGTGCCAGCAGCGCCTTCGGACTCCGGGAGGGCCCCGGGGGTGAGCAGTTCTTC. The entire variable domain, with the rest obtained from reference TRBV9 and TRBJ2-1, is as follows: DSGVTQTPKHLITATGQRVTLRCSPRSGDLSVYWYQQSLDQGLQFLIQYYNGEERAKGNILERFSAQQFPDLHSELNLSSLELGDSALYFCASSAFGLREGPGGEQFFGPGTRLTVL.

The CDR3 DNA sequence: TGTGCCAGCACTCTGGACAGGGAAGCTTTCTTT. This gives the protein CASTLDREAFF. The gene calls are TRBV2 and TRBJ1-1; 7 nucleotides align to TRBD1. Germline V gives CDR1 SNHLY, CDR2 FYNNEI. This CDR3 is built from 11 residues. The V gene end was trimmed by 7 bases and the J gene end by 8 bases; junction bases not matched to a gene: 4.

The chain uses TRBV19 and TRBJ1-2; possibly TRBD1 for D (5 bases). CDR1 is LNHDA and CDR2 is SQIVND in the germline V gene (reference sequence). V dropped 0 bases and J dropped 2 bases, with 10 bases sitting between them. The length of the CDR3 is 15 residues. The CDR3 DNA is TGTGCCAGTAGTATAGATCGGACACCGAACTATGGCTACACCTTC. Its translation is CASSIDRTPNYGYTF.